These 18 T cell receptor beta chains originate from one sample sequenced in a study of shared clonotypes between healthy human individuals. The method was immunoSEQ multiplex PCR; TCRdb's version includes in-frame clones alone and lacks a portion of them. The data hold under 600,000 clones, with roughly 95% observed a single time. Material for sequencing was naive CD4+ T cells sorted from blood. Subset defined: CD45RA+ positively selected. The source of these receptors is a woman in her twenties or thirties in good health.

The gene calls are TRBV28 and TRBJ1-2; no clear D. In germline, CDR1 is MDHEN, CDR2 SYDVKM. CDR3 size: 12 residues. With 4 bases removed from V and 2 bases from J, the gap between germline ends came to 5 bases. CDR3 loop: CASSWGNYGYTF. Here the CDR3 DNA reads TGTGCCAGCAGTTGGGGAAACTATGGCTACACCTTC.

The genes are TRBV14 and TRBJ2-3, with 13 bases aligning to TRBD2. V trimming: 5 bases; J trimming: 6 bases; junction bases outside the gene matches: 5. This CDR3 has 15 amino acids. Germline-derived CDR1 and CDR2 are SGHDN and FVKESK. CDR3 region: CASSRLAGGLDTQYF. The CDR3 DNA follows: TGTGCCAGCAGCAGACTAGCGGGAGGTCTGGATACGCAGTATTTT.

V usage is TRBV7-9 and J usage is TRBJ1-1; TRBD1 might be the D (5 bases). Germline CDR1 SEHNR, CDR2 FQNEAQ (reference sequence). The CDR3 is 14 residues long. V dropped 2 bases and J dropped 6 bases, with 13 bases sitting between them. The CDR3 DNA is TGTGCCAGCAGCTTACCCCGGGGCGGGTCTGAAGCTTTCTTT. Translating gives CASSLPRGGSEAFF.

V gene TRBV4-1 combines with J gene TRBJ1-5; no reliable D call. Trimming left V 0 bases short and J 4 bases short, with 7 bases between. The germline gives CDR1 MGHRA, CDR2 YSYEKL. CDR3 length equals 14 residues. The CDR3 nucleotides are TGCGCCAGCAGCCAAGAACAGTTGAATCAGCCCCAGCATTTT. It translates to CASSQEQLNQPQHF.

The CDR3 is CASAVTGNYGYTF. In nucleotides, the CDR3 is TGTGCCAGCGCCGTAACAGGGAACTATGGCTACACCTTC. This sequence joins TRBV28 and TRBJ1-2; D might be TRBD1 (6 bases). The CDR3 runs 13 residues. The germline V gene has CDR1 MDHEN and CDR2 SYDVKM. Deletions cut 8 bases from V and 2 bases from J, with 12 bases between.

The rearrangement links TRBV28 to TRBJ2-7; 7 positions match TRBD1. V shed 3 bases, J shed 0 bases, and the junction held 5 bases outside the gene matches. Germline V gene sequence: CDR1 MDHEN, CDR2 SYDVKM. This CDR3 has 15 residues. This chain's CDR3 is CASSFVRTGSYEQYF. As DNA, the CDR3 is TGTGCCAGCAGTTTCGTGAGGACAGGCTCCTACGAGCAGTACTTC.

The chain couples TRBV2 to TRBJ2-1; D is unresolved. V lost 6 bases to trimming and J lost 7 bases, with 13 bases between them. Per the germline V gene, CDR1 is SNHLY and CDR2 is FYNNEI. This CDR3 contains 13 residues. Written as DNA, the CDR3 is TGTGCCAGCAGCGAATTTGGTCTTAATGAGCAGTTCTTC. Translating gives CASSEFGLNEQFF.

Regarding this clone: This sample includes further DNA sequences coding for the same CDR3. V gene TRBV7-9 combines with J gene TRBJ1-3; D ambiguous. V lost 0 bases to trimming and J lost 0 bases, with 0 bases between them. Germline V CDR1 and CDR2: SEHNR, FQNEAQ (reference sequence). The CDR3 extends over 13 amino acids. The CDR3 here is CASSLASGNTIYF. The DNA for the CDR3 is TGTGCCAGCAGCTTAGCCTCTGGAAACACCATATATTTT.

V usage is TRBV15 and J usage is TRBJ2-1; unclear D gene. This CDR3 region has 16 residues. The ends were cut back, 0 bases at V and 3 bases at J, with 12 bases in the middle. Germline V gives CDR1 LNHNV, CDR2 YYDKDF (reference sequence). CDR3 sequence (DNA): TGTGCCACCAGCAGAGAACAGCTGCGGAACTACAATGAGCAGTTCTTC. Encoded protein: CATSREQLRNYNEQFF.

The rearrangement joins TRBV7-3 to TRBJ2-3; 15 positions match TRBD2. The CDR3 extends over 17 amino acids. Germline CDR1 is SGHTA and CDR2 is FQGTGA. J lost 0 bases, V lost 4 bases, and 2 bases had no gene match. CDR3 DNA: TGTGCCAGCAGCTCGGGACTAGCGGGAGGTAGCACAGATACGCAGTATTTT. Encoded protein: CASSSGLAGGSTDTQYF.

The chain joins TRBV10-3 to TRBJ2-7; possible D gene TRBD1, 5 bases. This CDR3 spans 13 amino acids. V lost 3 bases to trimming and J lost 2 bases, with 8 bases between them. CDR1 is ENHRY and CDR2 is SYGVKD in the germline V gene. The CDR3 loop reads CAISEQAPYEQYF. CDR3 nucleotides: TGTGCCATCAGTGAACAGGCCCCCTACGAGCAGTACTTC.

The J gene is TRBJ1-1, the V gene TRBV18; TRBD1 matches 10 bases. The CDR3 consists of 18 residues. J lost 1 base, V lost 3 bases, and 11 bases had no gene match. CDR1 is KGHSH and CDR2 is LQKENI in the germline V gene. The CDR3 here is CASSPSYGTGDANTEAFF. CDR3 nucleotide sequence: TGTGCCAGCTCACCGAGTTACGGGACAGGGGATGCGAACACTGAAGCTTTCTTT.

The chain employs TRBV28 and TRBJ2-2, with 8 bases identical to TRBD1. Germline V gene lookup returns CDR1 MDHEN and CDR2 SYDVKM. The CDR3 is made up of 17 amino acids. Trimming at V came to 4 bases and at J to 0 bases, leaving 7 bases not matched to a gene. The CDR3 bases are TGTGCCAGCAGTTCAACATTGACAGGGGCGAACACCGGGGAGCTGTTTTTT. Protein product: CASSSTLTGANTGELFF. The full variable domain, completed using reference TRBV28 and TRBJ2-2, is DVKVTQSSRYLVKRTGEKVFLECVQDMDHENMFWYRQDPGLGLRLIYFSYDVKMKEKGDIPEGYSVSREKKERFSLILESASTNQTSMYLCASSSTLTGANTGELFFGEGSRLTVL.

The V and J genes are TRBV28 and TRBJ1-1, with 8 nucleotides matching TRBD1. The CDR3 runs 15 residues. V dropped 1 base and J dropped 5; count of bases not matched to a gene: 6. The V gene's germline CDR1 is MDHEN and CDR2 SYDVKM. CDR3 coding DNA: TGTGCCAGCAGTTTATTCCAGGGGGCAGGAACTGAAGCTTTCTTT. Translating gives CASSLFQGAGTEAFF.

The rearrangement joins TRBV19 to TRBJ2-1, with 9 nucleotides matching TRBD1. Trimming cost V 2 bases and J 5 bases; bases outside gene matches: 4. Germline V CDR1 and CDR2: LNHDA, SQIVND (reference sequence). CDR3 length: 15 amino acids. The CDR3 here is CASSIRDRVNNEQFF. In DNA form, the CDR3 reads TGTGCCAGTAGTATAAGGGACAGGGTTAACAATGAGCAGTTCTTC.

This rearrangement joins TRBV19 to TRBJ2-1; no reliable D call. CDR1 LNHDA and CDR2 SQIVND come from the germline V gene (reference sequence). Trimming removed 3 bases at V and 7 bases at J, with 4 bases between. The CDR3 extends over 11 amino acids. CDR3 protein: CASSMWNEQFF. The DNA of the CDR3 is TGTGCCAGTAGTATGTGGAATGAGCAGTTCTTC.

In its sample, this clone was seen once. The chain employs TRBV19 and TRBJ1-5, with a weak D call TRBD1 (6 bases). This CDR3 region has 19 residues. Germline V gene lookup returns CDR1 LNHDA and CDR2 SQIVND (reference sequence). The V and J ends lost 2 bases and 2 bases respectively, with 22 bases between them. CDR3 loop: CASSIRGPGRGFGNQPQHF. The CDR3 DNA reads as TGTGCCAGTAGTATAAGGGGCCCCGGCAGGGGATTTGGCAATCAGCCCCAGCATTTT.

This clone was counted once. The genes are TRBV11-2 and TRBJ2-1; no firm D call. CDR1 is SGHAT, CDR2 FQNNGV, per germline. This CDR3 spans 11 amino acids. The ends were cut back, 5 bases at V and 7 bases at J, with 6 bases in the middle. CDR3 sequence: CASSTSNEQFF. The CDR3, as DNA: TGTGCCAGCAGCACTTCGAATGAGCAGTTCTTC.